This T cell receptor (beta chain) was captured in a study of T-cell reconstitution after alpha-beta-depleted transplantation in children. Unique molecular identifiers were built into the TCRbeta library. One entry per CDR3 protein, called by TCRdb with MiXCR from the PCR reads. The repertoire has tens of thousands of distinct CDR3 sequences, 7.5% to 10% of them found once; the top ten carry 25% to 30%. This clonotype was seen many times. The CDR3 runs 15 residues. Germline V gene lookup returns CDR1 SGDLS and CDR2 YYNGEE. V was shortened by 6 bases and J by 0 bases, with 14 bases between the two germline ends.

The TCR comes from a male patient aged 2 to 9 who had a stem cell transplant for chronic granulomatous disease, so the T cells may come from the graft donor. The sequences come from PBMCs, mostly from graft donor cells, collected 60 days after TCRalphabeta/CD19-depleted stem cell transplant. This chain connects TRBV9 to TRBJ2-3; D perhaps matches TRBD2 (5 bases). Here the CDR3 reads CASKKGLASTDTQYF. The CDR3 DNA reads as TGTGCCAGCAAGAAAGGGCTAGCTAGCACAGATACGCAGTATTTT.